This T cell receptor (beta chain) appears in the sequencing data of a study of tumor-infiltrating lymphocytes in localized non-small cell lung cancer. Across the whole study: From each patient, both tumor and uninvolved lung, non-adjacent to tumor, were sampled. Findings of the study overall: Only some patients had TCR sequencing, depending on available tissue. Technical variation could not be separated from intratumor heterogeneity here. IM1 and IM2 tumors showed no difference in T-cell fraction.

The protocol was immunoSEQ multiplex PCR, while the TCRdb copy is restricted to in-frame clones and leaves out a portion. The sample lists roughly 12,000 clones, 60% to 85% occurring once. The CDR3 totals 14 residues. V dropped 2 bases and J dropped 8; count of bases not matched to a gene: 2. Germline lookup yields CDR1 SGHRS and CDR2 YFSETQ. This clone has only one observation. The antigen is unknown. The source of this sequence is a human donor with non-small cell lung cancer. This chain connects TRBV5-1 to TRBJ1-6; 9 bases match TRBD1. The sequenced sample consisted of uninvolved lung tissue not adjacent to the tumor. CDR3 sequence: CASSLQGADSPLHF. The CDR3 nucleotides read TGCGCCAGCAGCTTACAGGGGGCGGATTCACCCCTCCACTTT.